This T cell receptor (beta chain) emerged from a study of blood T cell repertoires in COVID-19. For the study at large: Acute and convalescent COVID-19 samples came from the United States, Italy and Spain.

TCRdb's copy holds only in-frame clones and misses some; the assay was immunoSEQ multiplex PCR. The table has about 190,000 clones, approximately 84% seen once. Donors were grouped by their self-reported clinical history. For recovered donors of Cohort 3, there were two negative PCRs, clearance, or symptom resolution. The CDR3 contains 15 residues. Germline assignment: CDR1 DFQATT and CDR2 SNEGSKA (reference sequence). V was pared by 3 bases and J by 2 bases, with 9 bases of the junction left unmatched. Sample: PBMCs or T cells enriched from blood (not recorded which). This chain connects TRBV20-1 to TRBJ2-5, with 7 bases identical to TRBD2. The receptor comes from a woman in her thirties who had recovered from COVID-19. The CDR3 region is CSASDSGRIQETQYF. CDR3 sequence (DNA): TGCAGTGCTAGTGATAGCGGGCGTATTCAAGAGACCCAGTACTTC.